The 6 T cell receptor beta chains below all came from one sample that was sequenced in a study of response to subunit inactivated influenza vaccine. Via MiXCR, TCRdb re-called the RT-PCR reads, giving one row per CDR3 protein. The sample holds approximately 500,000 distinct CDR3 sequences, under 30% seen once. These records were also assigned to another study, of T cells expressing NK-cell markers. That paper states: Libraries used 5'RACE template switching adding universal primer site and UMIs.

The specimen was CD4+ T cells sorted from PBMCs, collected less than 13 days after vaccination. These receptors were collected from a man in his forties or fifties who received an inactivated influenza vaccine.

In its sample, this clonotype was seen many times. The chain employs TRBV29-1 and TRBJ2-3; possibly TRBD2 for D (6 bases). The CDR3 runs 13 residues. Trimming took 1 base from V and 3 from J, leaving 8 bases between them. Germline V gives CDR1 SQVTM, CDR2 ANQGSEA. The CDR3 nucleotides are TGCAGCGTTGAAGGAGGAGGGACAGATACGCAGTATTTT. Its protein product is CSVEGGGTDTQYF.

Of note for this clonotype: Compared with germline, one end of the junction differs, possibly owing to a read error. The rearrangement joins TRBV7-9 to TRBJ2-1; perhaps TRBD2 as D (7 bases). This CDR3 spans 16 amino acids. CDR1 SEHNR and CDR2 FQNEAQ come from the germline V gene (reference sequence). The CDR3 sequence is CSSSLGGRALYNEQFF. CDR3 nucleotide sequence: TGTTCCAGCAGCTTAGGGGGGAGGGCCCTCTACAATGAGCAGTTCTTC.

This clonotype has only a few counts. V usage is TRBV27 and J usage is TRBJ2-7, with D maybe TRBD1 (6 bases). The V and J ends lost 2 bases and 5 bases respectively, with 10 bases between them. The CDR3 is 13 amino acids. Germline loops: CDR1 MNHEY, CDR2 SMNVEV (reference sequence). The CDR3 nucleotides are TGTGCCAGCAGTTTAAACAGGGCCCACGAGCAGTACTTC. It encodes CASSLNRAHEQYF.

The table lists this clonotype with a few counts. The chain couples TRBV10-1 to TRBJ2-3; 10 nucleotides align to TRBD2. V trimming: 2 bases; J trimming: 4 bases; junction bases outside the gene matches: 6. The germline CDR1 and CDR2 sequences are WNHNN and SYGVQD (reference sequence). CDR3 length: 16 residues. CDR3 in DNA: TGCGCCAGCAGTGAGCCACCAGCGGGGGGGTCAGATACGCAGTATTTT. It specifies CASSEPPAGGSDTQYF.

This clonotype was found a few times. This chain uses TRBV29-1 with TRBJ2-1; 13 bases match TRBD2. The CDR3 covers 17 residues. V lost 1 base, J lost 2 bases, and 5 bases stayed unmatched. In germline, CDR1 is SQVTM, CDR2 ANQGSEA. CDR3 sequence: CSVEGTSGSGAYNEQFF. CDR3 DNA sequence: TGCAGCGTTGAAGGGACTAGCGGGAGTGGGGCCTACAATGAGCAGTTCTTC.

The chain carries TRBV7-2 and TRBJ1-3; D gene ambiguous. V was clipped by 2 bases and J by 0 bases, with 8 bases between them. The CDR3 totals 15 residues. Per the germline V gene, CDR1 is SGHTA and CDR2 is FQGNSA. The CDR3 loop is CASSLYRHSGNTIYF. CDR3 coding DNA: TGTGCCAGCAGCTTATATCGACACTCTGGAAACACCATATATTTT.